These T cell receptor beta chains were read from a single sample in a study of human T cells and chemical hapten exposure. Each CDR3 protein gets one entry after TCRdb re-called the RACE reads with MiXCR. This sample has about 40,000 distinct CDR3 sequences, with roughly 3.3% found just once. Sequencing used whole blood, obtained in connection with sensitization to the hapten diphenylcyclopropenone (DPC). These receptors all stem from a man aged 40-49 years with alopecia areata. Some clones in this sample may be carry-over from other donors' samples. CDR3s include the opening cysteine and the closing phenylalanine or tryptophan. D genes are given only for firm matches. The size entry is marked missing in some rows and otherwise reads once, few, many or a size class.

J,size,D,V,CDR3,DNA
TRBJ1-1,many,.,TRBV20-1,CSARLGGRQNTEAFF,TGCAGTGCCCGGTTAGGTGGAAGACAGAACACTGAAGCTTTCTTT
TRBJ1-1,many,TRBD1,TRBV6-6,CASSSPGGTEAFF,TGTGCCAGCAGTTCGCCAGGGGGCACTGAAGCTTTCTTT
TRBJ1-4,.,.,TRBV10-3,CAISESAGREEKLFF,TGTGCCATCAGTGAGTCTGCGGGTCGTGAAGAAAAACTGTTTTTT
TRBJ2-4,many,.,TRBV7-2,CASSLESGQVIQYF,TGTGCCAGCAGCTTAGAAAGCGGCCAGGTCATTCAGTACTTC
TRBJ1-4,few,.,TRBV7-8,CASSFAATNEKLFF,TGTGCCAGCAGTTTTGCAGCAACTAATGAAAAACTGTTTTTT
TRBJ2-7,.,.,TRBV12-3/TRBV12-4,CASSIGQMYEQYF,TGTGCCAGCAGTATCGGACAGATGTACGAGCAGTACTTC
TRBJ1-5,many,TRBD1,TRBV6-1,CASIGGQAQPQHF,TGTGCCAGCATCGGTGGACAGGCTCAGCCCCAGCATTTT
TRBJ2-1,many,TRBD2,TRBV28,CASRTPSGSWFF,TGTGCCAGCAGAACCCCGAGCGGGAGCTGGTTCTTC
TRBJ1-1,many,.,TRBV7-2,CASSLDNRATEAFF,TGTGCCAGCAGCTTAGACAACAGGGCCACTGAAGCTTTCTTT
TRBJ1-5,many,.,TRBV7-8,CASSLTVLNNQPQHF,TGTGCCAGCAGCTTAACAGTCCTAAACAATCAGCCCCAGCATTTT
TRBJ2-7,many,TRBD2,TRBV7-9,CASSSIDLGLAGGGEQYF,TGTGCCAGCAGCTCCATTGACCTAGGACTAGCGGGAGGTGGCGAGCAGTACTTC
TRBJ1-1,many,.,TRBV18,CASSLGRTEAFF,TGTGCCAGCTCACTGGGGCGCACTGAAGCTTTCTTT
TRBJ1-5,many,.,TRBV15,CATSRDFDQPQHF,TGTGCCACCAGCAGAGATTTTGATCAGCCCCAGCATTTT
TRBJ2-6,many,.,TRBV20-1,CSARDRRAGANVLTF,TGCAGTGCTAGAGATCGCAGGGCTGGGGCCAACGTCCTGACTTTC
TRBJ2-2,many,TRBD2,TRBV9,CASSVGLALNTGELFF,TGTGCCAGCAGCGTAGGACTAGCCCTGAACACCGGGGAGCTGTTTTTT
TRBJ1-5,.,TRBD1,TRBV6-2/TRBV6-3,CASSFSGQNNQPQHF,TGTGCCAGCAGTTTCTCGGGACAGAATAATCAGCCCCAGCATTTT
TRBJ2-1,many,.,TRBV28,CASSTRRVAANEQFF,TGTGCCAGCAGTACCCGAAGAGTAGCTGCGAATGAGCAGTTCTTC
TRBJ2-3,many,TRBD2,TRBV20-1,CSARELEREGATDTQYF,TGCAGTGCTAGAGAACTCGAGCGGGAGGGTGCGACAGATACGCAGTATTTT
TRBJ2-7,many,.,TRBV19,CASSIDIAYEQYF,TGTGCCAGTAGTATTGACATAGCCTACGAGCAGTACTTC
TRBJ2-3,few,TRBD2,TRBV28,CASSSPGLGTDTQYF,TGTGCCAGCAGTTCACCGGGACTAGGCACAGATACGCAGTATTTT
TRBJ2-1,many,.,TRBV3-1,CASSPQGSSYNEQFF,TGTGCCAGCAGCCCTCAGGGGAGTTCCTACAATGAGCAGTTCTTC
TRBJ2-7,many,TRBD1,TRBV5-1,CASSLRDRDSYEQYF,TGCGCCAGCAGCTTGAGAGATCGGGACAGCTACGAGCAGTACTTC
TRBJ2-7,many,.,TRBV28,CASSLNYEQYF,TGTGCCAGCAGTTTAAACTACGAGCAGTACTTC
TRBJ2-5,many,.,TRBV20-1,CSARVGATETQYF,TGCAGTGCTAGAGTGGGGGCTACGGAGACCCAGTACTTC
TRBJ1-3,many,TRBD1,TRBV7-2,CASSLWGQGSDTIYF,TGTGCCAGCAGCTTATGGGGACAGGGATCGGACACCATATATTTT
TRBJ2-3,many,TRBD1,TRBV5-4,CASSIVLGTARTDTQYF,TGTGCCAGCAGCATAGTACTGGGGACAGCACGCACAGATACGCAGTATTTT